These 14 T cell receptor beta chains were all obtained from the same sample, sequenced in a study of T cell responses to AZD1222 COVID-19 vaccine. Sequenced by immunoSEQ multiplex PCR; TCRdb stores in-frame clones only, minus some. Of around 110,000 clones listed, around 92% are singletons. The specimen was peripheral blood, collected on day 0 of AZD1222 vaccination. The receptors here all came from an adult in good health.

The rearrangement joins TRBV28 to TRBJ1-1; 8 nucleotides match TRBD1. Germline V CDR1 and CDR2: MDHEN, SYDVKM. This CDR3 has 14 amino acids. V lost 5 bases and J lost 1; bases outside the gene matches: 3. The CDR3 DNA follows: TGTGCCAGCAGTCGGACAGGGCGGAACACTGAAGCTTTCTTT. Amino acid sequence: CASSRTGRNTEAFF. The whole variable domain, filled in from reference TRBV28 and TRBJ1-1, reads DVKVTQSSRYLVKRTGEKVFLECVQDMDHENMFWYRQDPGLGLRLIYFSYDVKMKEKGDIPEGYSVSREKKERFSLILESASTNQTSMYLCASSRTGRNTEAFFGQGTRLTVV.

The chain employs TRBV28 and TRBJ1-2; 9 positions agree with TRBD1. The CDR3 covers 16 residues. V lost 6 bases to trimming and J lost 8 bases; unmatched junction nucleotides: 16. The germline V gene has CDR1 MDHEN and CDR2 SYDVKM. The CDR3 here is CASSPPTGQGFGGYTF. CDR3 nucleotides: TGTGCCAGCAGCCCCCCCACGGGACAGGGTTTCGGGGGCTACACCTTC.

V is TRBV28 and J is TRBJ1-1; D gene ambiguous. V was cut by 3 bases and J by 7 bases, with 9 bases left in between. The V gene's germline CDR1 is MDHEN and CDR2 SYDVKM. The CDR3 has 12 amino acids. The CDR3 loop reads CASSFGRIEAFF. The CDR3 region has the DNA TGTGCCAGCAGTTTCGGGCGGATTGAAGCTTTCTTT.

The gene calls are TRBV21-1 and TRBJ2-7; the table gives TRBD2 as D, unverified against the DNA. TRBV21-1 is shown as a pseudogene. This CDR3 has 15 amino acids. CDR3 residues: CASSKGLGGSYEQYF. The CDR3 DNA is TGTGCCAGCAGCAAAGGGCTGGGAGGGTCCTACGAGCAGTACTTC.

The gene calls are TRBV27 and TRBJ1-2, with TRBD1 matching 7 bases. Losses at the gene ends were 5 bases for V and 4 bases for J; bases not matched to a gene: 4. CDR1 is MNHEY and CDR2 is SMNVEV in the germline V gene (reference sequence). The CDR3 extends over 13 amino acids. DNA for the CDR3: TGTGCCAGCAGTCCCCAGGGGGTCTATGGCTACACCTTC. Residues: CASSPQGVYGYTF.

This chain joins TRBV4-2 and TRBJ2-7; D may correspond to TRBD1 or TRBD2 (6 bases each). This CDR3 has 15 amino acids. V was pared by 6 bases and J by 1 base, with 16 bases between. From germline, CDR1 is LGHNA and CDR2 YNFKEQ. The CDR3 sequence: CASRWEIGGSYEQYF. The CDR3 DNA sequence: TGTGCCAGCAGGTGGGAAATAGGGGGGTCCTACGAGCAGTACTTC.

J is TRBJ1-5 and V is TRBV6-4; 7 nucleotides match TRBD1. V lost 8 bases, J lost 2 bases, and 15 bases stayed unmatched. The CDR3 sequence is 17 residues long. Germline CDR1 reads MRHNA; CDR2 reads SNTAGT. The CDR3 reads CASRDREVVTGNQPQHF. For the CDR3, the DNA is TGTGCCAGCCGCGACAGGGAGGTGGTTACGGGCAATCAGCCCCAGCATTTT.

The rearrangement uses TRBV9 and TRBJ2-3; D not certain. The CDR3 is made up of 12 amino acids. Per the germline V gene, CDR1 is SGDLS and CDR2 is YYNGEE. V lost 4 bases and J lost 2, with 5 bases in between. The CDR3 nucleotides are TGTGCCAGCAGCAGATACACAGATACGCAGTATTTT. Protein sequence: CASSRYTDTQYF.

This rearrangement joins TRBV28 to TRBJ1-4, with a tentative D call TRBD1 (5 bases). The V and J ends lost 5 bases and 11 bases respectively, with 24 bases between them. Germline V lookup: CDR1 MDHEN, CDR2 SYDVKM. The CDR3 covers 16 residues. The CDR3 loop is CASSLLMPGGGGKLFF. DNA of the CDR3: TGTGCCAGCAGTCTACTCATGCCGGGGGGAGGAGGGAAACTGTTTTTT.

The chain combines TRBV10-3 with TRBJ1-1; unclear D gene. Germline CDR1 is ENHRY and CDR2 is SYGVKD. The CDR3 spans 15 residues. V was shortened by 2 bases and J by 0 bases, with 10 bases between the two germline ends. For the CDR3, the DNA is TGTGCCATCAGTGAGCTGGAGGGAATGAACACTGAAGCTTTCTTT. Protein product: CAISELEGMNTEAFF.

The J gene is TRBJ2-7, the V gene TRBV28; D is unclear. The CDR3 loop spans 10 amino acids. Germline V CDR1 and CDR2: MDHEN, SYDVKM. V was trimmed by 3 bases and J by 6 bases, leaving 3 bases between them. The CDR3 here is CASSFGEQYF. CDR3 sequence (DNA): TGTGCCAGCAGTTTTGGCGAGCAGTACTTC.

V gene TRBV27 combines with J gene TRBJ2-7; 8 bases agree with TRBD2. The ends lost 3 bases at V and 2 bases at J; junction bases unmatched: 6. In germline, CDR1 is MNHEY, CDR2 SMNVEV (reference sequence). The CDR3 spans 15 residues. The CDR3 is CASSLSTSGAYEQYF. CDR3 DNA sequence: TGTGCCAGCAGTTTGTCTACTAGCGGTGCCTACGAGCAGTACTTC.

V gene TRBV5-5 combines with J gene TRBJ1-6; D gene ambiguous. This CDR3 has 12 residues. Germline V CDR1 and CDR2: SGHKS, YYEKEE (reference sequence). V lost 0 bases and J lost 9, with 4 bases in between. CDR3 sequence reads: CASSLGGSPLHF. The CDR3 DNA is TGTGCCAGCAGCTTGGGGGGTTCACCCCTCCACTTT.

The DNA for the CDR3 is TGTGCCAGCAGCTTGGGACAGAACACTGAAGCTTTCTTT. It specifies CASSLGQNTEAFF. V is TRBV12-3 or TRBV12-4 and J is TRBJ1-1; D is perhaps TRBD1 (6 bases). CDR3 length: 13 residues. V lost 6 bases and J lost 1, with 9 bases in between.